The 24 T cell receptor beta chains below were found in one sample sequenced in a study of cytotoxic CD8 clonotypes in ibrutinib-treated CLL. Only in-frame clones appear in the TCRdb table, and some are missing; sequencing was by immunoSEQ multiplex PCR. The data show about 160,000 clones, approximately 80% seen once. Sample: PBMCs, taken after 24 months of ibrutinib treatment. The receptors were gathered from a human donor with chronic lymphocytic leukemia.

The gene calls are TRBV30 and TRBJ2-1; perhaps TRBD2 as D (5 bases). Germline V gene data show CDR1 as GTSNPN and CDR2 as SVGIG (reference sequence). V lost 2 bases to trimming and J lost 6 bases, with 23 bases between them. The CDR3 has 17 residues. The DNA for the CDR3 is TGTGCCTGGAGTTCCACGACGACACCTCGCCGGGGCAATGAGCAGTTCTTC. Its translation: CAWSSTTTPRRGNEQFF.

Points on this clone: Mismatch with germline at one junction end may stem from a read error. The chain links TRBV7-7 to TRBJ2-5, with D possibly being TRBD2 (5 bases). CDR1 and CDR2 from the germline V gene are SSHAT and FNYEAQ (reference sequence). The CDR3 is 14 residues long. The CDR3 region is CASSLELVGETQYF. The CDR3 nucleotides are TGTGCTAGCAGCTTAGAACTAGTAGGGGAGACCCAGTACTTC.

The chain is built from TRBV6-5 and TRBJ2-3; unclear D gene. Germline CDR1 is MNHEY and CDR2 is SVGAGI. This CDR3 has 12 amino acids. V was clipped by 2 bases and J by 3 bases, with 3 bases between them. CDR3 amino acids: CASSYGTDTQYF. CDR3 DNA sequence: TGTGCCAGCAGTTACGGGACAGATACGCAGTATTTT.

This clone was found once. The chain uses TRBV30 and TRBJ1-1; D call uncertain. CDR3 length: 15 amino acids. Germline lookup yields CDR1 GTSNPN and CDR2 SVGIG (reference sequence). V lost 0 bases and J lost 5, with 16 bases in between. The CDR3 loop reads CAWSVRAVVTTEAFF. Written as DNA, the CDR3 is TGTGCCTGGAGTGTAAGGGCCGTCGTTACAACTGAAGCTTTCTTT.

The J gene is TRBJ1-2, the V gene TRBV28; 9 bases map to TRBD1. The CDR3 is made up of 13 amino acids. The V segment lost 6 bases and the J segment 6 bases; nucleotides outside the gene matches: 5. From germline, CDR1 is MDHEN and CDR2 SYDVKM. CDR3 DNA sequence: TGTGCCAGCAGGCTAGGGACAGGGCATGGCTACACCTTC. It translates to CASRLGTGHGYTF.

This clone was seen a few times. The V call is TRBV11-2, the J call TRBJ2-7, with a possible D match to TRBD1 (5 bases). CDR1 is SGHAT, CDR2 FQNNGV, per germline. The CDR3 is made up of 15 amino acids. Trimming shortened V by 1 base and J by 3 bases, and 13 bases separated the two germline ends. DNA for the CDR3: TGTGCCAGCAGCTTAGCCCCAGGGCTTAGCTACGAGCAGTACTTC. Translated, it gives CASSLAPGLSYEQYF.

This clone was counted once. The chain couples TRBV11-2 to TRBJ1-1; 11 bases map to TRBD1. From germline, CDR1 is SGHAT and CDR2 FQNNGV. V lost 5 bases, J lost 5 bases, and 13 bases stayed unmatched. The CDR3 spans 17 residues. The DNA of the CDR3 is TGTGCCAGCAGCCCACTAGGCCCGGGACAGGGGGGGACTGAAGCTTTCTTT. This sequence encodes CASSPLGPGQGGTEAFF.

This clone was seen more than once but under ten times. The chain combines TRBV30 with TRBJ1-2; D is uncertain. The ends were cut back, 2 bases at V and 5 bases at J, with 6 bases in the middle. Germline lookup yields CDR1 GTSNPN and CDR2 SVGIG (reference sequence). This CDR3 comprises 11 residues. Here the CDR3 reads CAWSQDYGYTF. CDR3 sequence (DNA): TGTGCCTGGAGTCAGGATTATGGCTACACCTTC.

This clone was found a few times. J is TRBJ1-1 and V is TRBV6-1; D gene uncertain. V gave up 5 bases and J gave up 8 bases, with 6 bases separating them. Germline V gives CDR1 MNHNS, CDR2 SASEGT. The CDR3 runs 10 residues. This CDR3 is CASSLLEAFF. In DNA form, the CDR3 reads TGTGCCAGCAGTTTGTTAGAAGCTTTCTTT.

This chain connects TRBV5-6 to TRBJ2-5; TRBD1 is a possible D gene (6 bases). CDR3 size: 17 residues. V was cut by 4 bases and J by 1 base, with 20 bases left in between. Germline CDR1 reads SGHDT; CDR2 reads YYEEEE. The CDR3 region has the DNA TGTGCCAGCAGCCCAACCGGGACACCCGCAGGCCAAGAGACCCAGTACTTC. Its protein is CASSPTGTPAGQETQYF. The full variable domain, rest sourced from reference TRBV5-6 and TRBJ2-5, is DAGVTQSPTHLIKTRGQQVTLRCSPKSGHDTVSWYQQALGQGPQFIFQYYEEEERQRGNFPDRFSGHQFPNYSSELNVNALLLGDSALYLCASSPTGTPAGQETQYFGPGTRLLVL.

The V call is TRBV7-9, the J call TRBJ2-6, with D unclear. Germline CDR1 reads SEHNR; CDR2 reads FQNEAQ (reference sequence). There are 15 residues in the CDR3. The V and J ends lost 2 bases and 2 bases respectively, with 7 bases between them. CDR3 DNA: TGTGCCAGCAGCTTAAGGGTAGCTGGGGCCAACGTCCTGACTTTC. It translates to CASSLRVAGANVLTF.

The J gene is TRBJ2-7, the V gene TRBV15; 9 positions match TRBD1. The CDR3 extends over 14 amino acids. Germline-derived CDR1 and CDR2 are LNHNV and YYDKDF (reference sequence). V lost 9 bases and J lost 3; bases outside the gene matches: 9. The CDR3 DNA reads as TGTGCCACGTCAACAGGGGGCCCTAACTACGAGCAGTACTTC. Protein product: CATSTGGPNYEQYF.

The chain is built from TRBV29-1 and TRBJ1-2; a weak D match, TRBD1 (6 bases). This CDR3 has 14 amino acids. The germline gives CDR1 SQVTM, CDR2 ANQGSEA. V was shortened by 5 bases and J by 0 bases, with 13 bases between the two germline ends. CDR3 nucleotide sequence: TGCAGCGTTCTAAGGGGGTCAGCTAACTATGGCTACACCTTC. It is translated as CSVLRGSANYGYTF.

The chain links TRBV29-1 to TRBJ2-7, with 9 bases that match TRBD1. CDR1 is SQVTM, CDR2 ANQGSEA, per germline. The CDR3 loop spans 13 amino acids. The V and J ends lost 6 bases and 2 bases, in that order; junction bases with no gene match: 5. Here the CDR3 DNA reads TGCAGCGTCGCGGACAGGGGAACCTACGAGCAGTACTTC. This codes for CSVADRGTYEQYF.

This chain joins TRBV5-4 and TRBJ2-2; 9 positions match TRBD1. Germline CDR1 SGHNT, CDR2 YYREEE (reference sequence). The CDR3 sequence is 16 residues long. Trimming cost V 5 bases and J 6 bases; bases outside gene matches: 11. The CDR3 region is CASSQGGQGASGELFF. The CDR3 nucleotides read TGTGCCAGCAGTCAGGGGGGACAGGGAGCCTCCGGGGAGCTGTTTTTT.

The J gene is TRBJ2-7, the V gene TRBV2; D not resolved. The CDR3 covers 13 residues. CDR1 SNHLY and CDR2 FYNNEI come from the germline V gene. The V end lost 5 bases, the J end lost 2 bases, and 10 bases lay between the germline ends. The DNA of the CDR3 is TGTGCCAGCAGTCTTTACGGTACCTACGAGCAGTACTTC. It encodes CASSLYGTYEQYF.

The CDR3 region is CASIRTPTGIGQYF. DNA for the CDR3: TGTGCCAGCATCCGAACCCCCACCGGAATAGGGCAGTACTTC. The rearrangement joins TRBV5-6 to TRBJ2-7; D is undetermined. V was shortened by 6 bases and J by 9 bases, with 22 bases between the two germline ends. CDR3 length: 14 amino acids. Germline V CDR1 and CDR2: SGHDT, YYEEEE.

V gene TRBV4-2 combines with J gene TRBJ1-6, with no clear D. The V end lost 5 bases, the J end lost 8 bases, and 10 bases lay between the germline ends. The CDR3 is 13 amino acids. Per the germline V gene, CDR1 is LGHNA and CDR2 is YNFKEQ. CDR3 sequence: CASSLDVDSPLHF. The DNA for the CDR3 is TGTGCCAGCAGCTTGGACGTGGATTCACCCCTCCACTTT.

V and J are TRBV27 and TRBJ2-3, with unresolved D. Germline values: CDR1 MNHEY, CDR2 SMNVEV (reference sequence). The length of the CDR3 is 11 residues. Trimming pared 11 bases from V and 0 bases from J, leaving 6 bases between. This CDR3 reads CAGPSTDTQYF. DNA for the CDR3: TGTGCCGGACCTAGCACAGATACGCAGTATTTT.

The rearrangement uses TRBV13 and TRBJ1-2; perhaps TRBD1 as D (6 bases). The CDR3 has 16 amino acids. Trimming stripped 0 bases from V and 4 bases from J, with 15 bases between. The germline gives CDR1 PRHDT, CDR2 FYEKMQ (reference sequence). In nucleotides, the CDR3 is TGTGCCAGCAGCTTAGGTGTAGAAGGGGGTATCTATGGCTACACCTTC. Its translation is CASSLGVEGGIYGYTF. Complete variable domain (other parts from reference TRBV13 and TRBJ1-2): AAGVIQSPRHLIKEKRETATLKCYPIPRHDTVYWYQQGPGQDPQFLISFYEKMQSDKGSIPDRFSAQQFSDYHSELNMSSLELGDSALYFCASSLGVEGGIYGYTFGSGTRLTVV.

The chain uses TRBV5-4 and TRBJ2-7; D tentatively reads TRBD1 or TRBD2 (5 bases each). This CDR3 has 16 amino acids. Between the trimmed V and J ends, which lost 1 base and 2 bases, there was a span of 16 bases. Germline V gives CDR1 SGHNT, CDR2 YYREEE (reference sequence). The CDR3 DNA follows: TGTGCCAGCAGCTTGAACAGCGGCGCAGGGACCTACGAGCAGTACTTC. Translating gives CASSLNSGAGTYEQYF.

The rearrangement joins TRBV7-6 to TRBJ2-5, with D maybe TRBD2 (6 bases). Matching the DNA end better, TRBJ2-7 makes the J call doubtful. This CDR3 contains 15 residues. Per the germline V gene, CDR1 is SGHVS and CDR2 is FNYEAQ. This CDR3 reads CASSPGTGRMYEQYF. CDR3 in DNA: TGTGCCAGCAGCCCAGGGACTGGGAGGATGTACGAGCAGTACTTC.

The CDR3 protein is CASRLLAGVRTGELFF. The CDR3 DNA reads as TGTGCCAGCAGACTTCTAGCGGGGGTACGGACCGGGGAGCTGTTTTTT. The chain is built from TRBV2 and TRBJ2-2; the match to TRBD2 covers 10 bases. The CDR3 length is 16 residues. The ends lost 6 bases at V and 5 bases at J; junction bases unmatched: 9. Germline V gene lookup returns CDR1 SNHLY and CDR2 FYNNEI.

The rearrangement uses TRBV19 and TRBJ1-1; the match to TRBD1 covers 8 bases. CDR3 length: 14 amino acids. V lost 6 bases to trimming and J lost 0 bases; unmatched junction nucleotides: 3. Germline CDR1 and CDR2: LNHDA and SQIVND (reference sequence). The DNA of the CDR3 is TGTGCCAGTAGCTCGGACAGGGTGAACACTGAAGCTTTCTTT. Translating it yields CASSSDRVNTEAFF.